This TCR beta chain was sequenced for a study of CD8 T cells in ankylosing spondylitis. Germline loops: CDR1 SGHDT, CDR2 YYEEEE. The V and J ends lost 3 bases and 7 bases respectively, with 16 bases between them. This CDR3 has 15 amino acids. This clonotype showed up many times. TCRdb independently ran MiXCR on the 5' RACE reads; one entry per CDR3 protein. The sample consists of approximately 200,000 distinct CDR3 sequences, around 13% of them appearing once. J is TRBJ1-4 and V is TRBV5-6; the D gene is possibly TRBD1 (5 bases). This receptor was obtained from a female donor with ankylosing spondylitis or in good health (not recorded which). Sequenced material: blood, either unsorted or a sorted T cell fraction (not recorded which). The CDR3 region is CASSSPSTEGEKLFF. The CDR3 coding sequence is TGTGCCAGCAGCTCCCCTTCGACAGAAGGTGAAAAACTGTTTTTT.